The present TCR beta chain was sequenced within a study of identical twins. CDR1 is SGHRS and CDR2 is YFSETQ in the germline V gene. The ends lost 4 bases at V and 6 bases at J; junction bases unmatched: 9. The CDR3 contains 15 residues. A universal primer site arose from template switching, and cDNA bore unique molecular identifiers. One entry per CDR3 protein results from TCRdb running MiXCR on the 5' RACE reads. The table shows about 690,000 distinct CDR3 sequences, with around 6.1% occurring only once. Study-level results: Model-predicted out-of-frame TCR alpha sharing fell below observed values in monozygotic twins.

This clonotype was counted only a few times. Its antigen is as yet unknown. The TCR was taken from a man younger than 35 in good health. The J gene is TRBJ2-1, the V gene TRBV5-1; TRBD2 agrees at 8 bases. The sample comprised naive T cells sorted from blood. The CDR3 sequence is CASSRAGVGANEQFF. As DNA, the CDR3 is TGCGCCAGCAGCCGAGCGGGAGTTGGGGCCAATGAGCAGTTCTTC. Using reference TRBV5-1 and TRBJ2-1 for the parts outside the CDR3, the full variable domain is KAGVTQTPRYLIKTRGQQVTLSCSPISGHRSVSWYQQTPGQGLQFLFEYFSETQRNKGNFPGRFSGRQFSNSRSEMNVSTLELGDSALYLCASSRAGVGANEQFFGPGTRLTVL.